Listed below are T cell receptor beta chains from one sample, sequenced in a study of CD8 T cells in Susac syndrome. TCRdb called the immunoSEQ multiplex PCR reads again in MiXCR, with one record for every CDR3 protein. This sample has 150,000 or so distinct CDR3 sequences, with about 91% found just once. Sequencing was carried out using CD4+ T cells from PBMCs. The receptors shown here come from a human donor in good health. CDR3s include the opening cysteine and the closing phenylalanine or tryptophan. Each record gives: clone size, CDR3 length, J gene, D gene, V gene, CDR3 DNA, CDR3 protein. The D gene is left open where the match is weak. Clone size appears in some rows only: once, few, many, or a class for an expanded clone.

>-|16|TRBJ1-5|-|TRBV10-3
TGTGCCATCAGTGAGTGGGGGGCTCCTAGCAATCAGCCCCAGCATTTT
CAISEWGAPSNQPQHF
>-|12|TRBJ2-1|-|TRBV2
TGTGCCAGCAGGGATGACTCCAATGAGCAGTTCTTC
CASRDDSNEQFF
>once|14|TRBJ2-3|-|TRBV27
TGTGCCAGCAGGCTAAGTTTCTCAGCAGATACGCAGTATTTT
CASRLSFSADTQYF
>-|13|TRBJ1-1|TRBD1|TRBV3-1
TGTGCCAGCAGCCTACAGGGGCACACTGAAGCTTTCTTT
CASSLQGHTEAFF
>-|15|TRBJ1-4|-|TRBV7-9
TGTGCCAGCAGCTACCCACAGGGAAGAAGGGAAAAACTGTTTTTT
CASSYPQGRREKLFF
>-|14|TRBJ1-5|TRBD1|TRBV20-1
TGCAGTGCTCTGGACAGGGATAGCAATCAGCCCCAGCATTTT
CSALDRDSNQPQHF
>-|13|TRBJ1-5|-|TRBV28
TGTGCCAGCACCCAACCCCGAAATCAGCCCCAGCATTTT
CASTQPRNQPQHF
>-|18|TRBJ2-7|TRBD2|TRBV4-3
TGCGCCAGCAGCCCCGGACTAGCGGGGGGATCCGAAGCCTACGAGCAGTACTTC
CASSPGLAGGSEAYEQYF
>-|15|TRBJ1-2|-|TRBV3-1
TGTGCCAGCAGCCAAGGGGCCGATCAGGGCTATGGCTACACCTTC
CASSQGADQGYGYTF
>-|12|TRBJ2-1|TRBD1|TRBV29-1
TGCAGCGTTGATGGACAGGACTATGAGCAGTTCTTC
CSVDGQDYEQFF
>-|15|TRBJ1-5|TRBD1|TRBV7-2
TGTGCCAGCAGCTGGGGACAGGGAGGGAATCAGCCCCAGCATTTT
CASSWGQGGNQPQHF
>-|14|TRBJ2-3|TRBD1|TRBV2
TGTGCCATCGGACAGGCCACTAGCACAGATACGCAGTATTTT
CAIGQATSTDTQYF
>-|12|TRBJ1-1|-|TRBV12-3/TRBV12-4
TGTGCCAGCAGTTTTCAGAACACTGAAGCTTTCTTT
CASSFQNTEAFF
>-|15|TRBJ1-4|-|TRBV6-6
TGTGCCAGCAGTCTTCCGGGACACCCTAATGAAAAACTGTTTTTT
CASSLPGHPNEKLFF
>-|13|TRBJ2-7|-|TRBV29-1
TGCAGCGTCCTGGACGGGAGTGAGTACGAGCAGTACTTC
CSVLDGSEYEQYF
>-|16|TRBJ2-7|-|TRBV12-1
TGTGCCAGCAGCTCGTCACCGGGACAGGGGGCGGGCGAGCAGTACTTC
CASSSSPGQGAGEQYF
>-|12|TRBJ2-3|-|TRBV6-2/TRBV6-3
TGTGCCAGCAGAACCCTCACAGATACGCAGTATTTT
CASRTLTDTQYF
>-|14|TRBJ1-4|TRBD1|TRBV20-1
TGCAGTGCTCCCCAGAGGACAGGGGAAGAAAAACTGTTTTTT
CSAPQRTGEEKLFF
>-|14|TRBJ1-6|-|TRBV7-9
TGTGCCAGCAGCCACAGGGCGGATAATTCACCCCTCCACTTT
CASSHRADNSPLHF
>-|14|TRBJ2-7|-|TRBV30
TGTGCCAGCACACGGGCAGAAAACTTCTACGAGCAGTACTTC
CASTRAENFYEQYF
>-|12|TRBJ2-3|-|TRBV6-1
TGTGCCAGCAGTGATCTTGCGGAGGGGCAGTATTTT
CASSDLAEGQYF
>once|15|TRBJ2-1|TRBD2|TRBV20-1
TGCAGTGCTCCCCAGAGGGCTAGCGGGAGCCATGAGCAGTTCTTC
CSAPQRASGSHEQFF
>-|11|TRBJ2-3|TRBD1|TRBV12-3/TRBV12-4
TGTGCCAGCAGGACAGGGGTAACGCAGTATTTT
CASRTGVTQYF
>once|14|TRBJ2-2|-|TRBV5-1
TGCGCCAGCAGCCCGCAGGGTCTTGCCGGGGAGCTGTTTTTT
CASSPQGLAGELFF
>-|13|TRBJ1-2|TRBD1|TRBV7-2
TGTGCCAGCAGCCAGGGACAGCACTATGGCTACACCTTC
CASSQGQHYGYTF
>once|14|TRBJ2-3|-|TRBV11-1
TGTGCCAGCACCCCTTGGAGCGACACAGATACGCAGTATTTT
CASTPWSDTDTQYF
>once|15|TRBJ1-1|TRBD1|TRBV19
TGTGCCAGTAGTGCCCTAACAGGGGAGGACACTGAAGCTTTCTTT
CASSALTGEDTEAFF
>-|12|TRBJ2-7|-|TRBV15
TGTGCCACCAGCAGAGAAGGCCACGAGCAGTACTTC
CATSREGHEQYF
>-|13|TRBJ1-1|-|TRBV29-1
TGCAGCGGAGAGGGCAGGATGAACACTGAAGCTTTCTTT
CSGEGRMNTEAFF
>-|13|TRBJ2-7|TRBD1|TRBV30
TGTGCCTGGGCGGGACAGGGGGGCTACGAGCAGTACTTC
CAWAGQGGYEQYF
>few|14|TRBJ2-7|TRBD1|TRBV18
TGTGCCAGCTCACCGCGCCAGGGGGCCTACGAGCAGTACTTC
CASSPRQGAYEQYF
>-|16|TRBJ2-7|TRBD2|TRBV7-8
TGTGCCAGCAGCCCGTACAGACTAGCGGGGGCCTACGAGCAGTACTTC
CASSPYRLAGAYEQYF
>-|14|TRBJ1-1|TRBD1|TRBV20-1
TGCAGTGCAAGGACAGGGGGCGTGAACACTGAAGCTTTCTTT
CSARTGGVNTEAFF
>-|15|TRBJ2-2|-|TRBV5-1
TGCGCCAGCAGCTTACGACAGGACAACACCGGGGAGCTGTTTTTT
CASSLRQDNTGELFF
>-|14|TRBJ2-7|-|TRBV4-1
TGCGCCAGCAGCCAAGATCATACGGGGTGGGAGCAGTACTTC
CASSQDHTGWEQYF
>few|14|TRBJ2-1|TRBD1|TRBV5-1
TGCGCCAGCAGCTTGGGACAGGGGGCTGGTGAGCAGTTCTTC
CASSLGQGAGEQFF
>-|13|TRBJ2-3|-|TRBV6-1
TGTGCCAGCAAGGGGCTTCTCACGAGTACGCAGTATTTT
CASKGLLTSTQYF
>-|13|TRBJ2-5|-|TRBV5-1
TGCGCCAGCAGCGATCAGGGGCAAGAGACCCAGTACTTC
CASSDQGQETQYF
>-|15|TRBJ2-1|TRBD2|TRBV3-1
TGTGCCAGCAGCCAAGACGGACTAGGGCTAAGGGAGCAGTTCTTC
CASSQDGLGLREQFF
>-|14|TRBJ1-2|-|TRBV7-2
TGTGCCAGCAGCTTATATGGGACGGAGTATGGCTACACCTTC
CASSLYGTEYGYTF
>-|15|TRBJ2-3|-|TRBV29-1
TGCAGCGTCATGAAAAGTGGCGGGCGCACAGATACGCAGTATTTT
CSVMKSGGRTDTQYF
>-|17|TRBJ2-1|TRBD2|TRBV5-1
TGCGCCAGCAGCTACATAAACGCGGGAGACTCCTACAATGAGCAGTTCTTC
CASSYINAGDSYNEQFF
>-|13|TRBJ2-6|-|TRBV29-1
TGCAGCGTTGTTCCCTCTGGGGCCAACGTCCTGACTTTC
CSVVPSGANVLTF
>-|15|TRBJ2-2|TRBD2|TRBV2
TGTGCCAGCAGTCCTTGGGTAGCGGGAATCGGGGAGCTGTTTTTT
CASSPWVAGIGELFF
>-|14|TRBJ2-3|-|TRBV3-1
TGTGCCAGCAGCCAAGGCGGAATGGGAGATACGCAGTATTTT
CASSQGGMGDTQYF
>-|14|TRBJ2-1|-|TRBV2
TGTGCCAGCGGGGTTGGACCTCCCTACAATGAGCAGTTCTTC
CASGVGPPYNEQFF